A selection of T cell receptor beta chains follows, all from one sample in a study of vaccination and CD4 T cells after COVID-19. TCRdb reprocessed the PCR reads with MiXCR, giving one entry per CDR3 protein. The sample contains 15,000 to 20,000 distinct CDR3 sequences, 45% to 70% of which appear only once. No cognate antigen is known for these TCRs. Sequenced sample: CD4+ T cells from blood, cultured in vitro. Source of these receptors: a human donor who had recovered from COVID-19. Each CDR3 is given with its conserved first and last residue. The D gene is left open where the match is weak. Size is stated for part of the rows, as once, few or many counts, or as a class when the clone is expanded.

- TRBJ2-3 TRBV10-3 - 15 CAISEEGVATDTQYF TGTGCCATCAGTGAGGAGGGGGTGGCAACAGATACGCAGTATTTT
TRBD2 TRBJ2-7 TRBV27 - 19 CASSAGLAGSTSPPYEQYF TGTGCCAGCAGTGCCGGACTAGCGGGATCCACTTCACCACCCTACGAGCAGTACTTC
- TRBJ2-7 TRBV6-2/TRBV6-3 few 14 CASDSMGETYEQYF TGTGCCAGCGATTCGATGGGGGAAACCTACGAGCAGTACTTC
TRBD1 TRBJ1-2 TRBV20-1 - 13 CSARVGTDYGYTF TGCAGTGCTAGAGTTGGGACAGATTATGGCTACACCTTC
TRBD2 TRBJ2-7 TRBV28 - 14 CASIQAGNSYEQYF TGTGCCAGCATTCAAGCGGGAAACTCCTACGAGCAGTACTTC
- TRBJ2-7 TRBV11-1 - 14 CASSPTPGPRGINF TGTGCCAGCAGCCCCACCCCCGGGCCCCGAGGCATCAACTTC
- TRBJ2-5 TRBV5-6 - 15 CASSLVQGGQETQYF TGTGCCAGCAGCTTGGTACAGGGAGGCCAAGAGACCCAGTACTTC
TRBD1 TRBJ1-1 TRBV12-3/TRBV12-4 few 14 CASSSGQVHTEAFF TGTGCCAGCAGCAGCGGACAGGTCCACACTGAAGCTTTCTTT
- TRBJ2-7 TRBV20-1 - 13 CSAQRSQGYEQYF TGCAGTGCCCAGCGGTCCCAGGGCTACGAGCAGTACTTC
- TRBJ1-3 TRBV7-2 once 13 CATQRGVGNTIYF TGTGCCACCCAAAGGGGGGTCGGAAACACCATATATTTT
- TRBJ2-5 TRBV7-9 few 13 CASSRGGQETQYF TGTGCCAGCAGCCGCGGAGGTCAAGAGACCCAGTACTTC
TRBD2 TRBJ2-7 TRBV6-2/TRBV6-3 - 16 CASSGTSGRIKYEQYF TGTGCCAGCAGCGGGACTAGCGGGAGGATTAAATACGAGCAGTACTTC
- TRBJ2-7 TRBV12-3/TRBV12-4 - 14 CASSFSGRWGEQYF TGTGCCAGCAGTTTTTCGGGCAGATGGGGCGAGCAGTACTTC
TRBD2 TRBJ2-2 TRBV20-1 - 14 CSACGRQNTGELFF TGCAGTGCTTGCGGGAGGCAGAACACCGGGGAGCTGTTTTTT
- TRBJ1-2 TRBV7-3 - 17 CASSPGLSPGYNYGYTF TGTGCCAGCAGCCCTGGACTGAGTCCAGGTTATAACTATGGCTACACCTTC
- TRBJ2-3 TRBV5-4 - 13 CASSLSGTDTQYF TGTGCCAGCAGCTTGTCCGGCACAGATACGCAGTATTTT
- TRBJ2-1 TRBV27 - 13 CASSPNRFGEQFF TGTGCCAGCAGTCCCAACCGGTTTGGTGAGCAGTTCTTC
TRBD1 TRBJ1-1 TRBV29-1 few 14 CSVENRGRRTEAFF TGCAGCGTTGAAAACAGGGGGCGCAGGACTGAAGCTTTCTTT
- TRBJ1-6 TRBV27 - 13 CASGLPLYSPLHF TGTGCCAGCGGGCTTCCGCTATATTCACCCCTCCACTTT
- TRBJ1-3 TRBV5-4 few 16 CASSLVAGASGNTIYF TGTGCCAGCAGCTTGGTGGCAGGGGCCTCTGGAAACACCATATATTTT
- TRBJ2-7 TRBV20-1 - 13 CSARQWGVYEQYF TGCAGTGCTAGGCAGTGGGGAGTCTACGAGCAGTACTTC
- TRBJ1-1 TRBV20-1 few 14 CSARPGLLNTEAFF TGCAGTGCTAGACCGGGACTCTTGAACACTGAAGCTTTCTTT
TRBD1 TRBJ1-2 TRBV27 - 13 CASKNDRGFGYTF TGTGCCAGCAAGAACGACAGGGGGTTCGGCTACACCTTC
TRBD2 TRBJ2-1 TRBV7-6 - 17 CASSLGLAAMSYNEQFF TGTGCCAGCAGCTTAGGACTAGCGGCAATGTCCTACAATGAGCAGTTCTTC
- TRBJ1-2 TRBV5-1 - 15 CASRPDSGANYGYTF TGCGCCAGCAGACCAGACAGCGGAGCTAACTATGGCTACACCTTC
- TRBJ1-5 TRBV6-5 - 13 CASSYRYNQPQHF TGTGCCAGCAGTTACAGATACAATCAGCCCCAGCATTTT
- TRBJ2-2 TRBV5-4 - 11 CASSLFGELFF TGTGCCAGCAGCCTCTTCGGGGAGCTGTTTTTT
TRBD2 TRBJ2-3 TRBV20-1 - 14 CSARLAGTTDTQYF TGCAGTGCCCGACTAGCGGGAACGACAGATACGCAGTATTTT